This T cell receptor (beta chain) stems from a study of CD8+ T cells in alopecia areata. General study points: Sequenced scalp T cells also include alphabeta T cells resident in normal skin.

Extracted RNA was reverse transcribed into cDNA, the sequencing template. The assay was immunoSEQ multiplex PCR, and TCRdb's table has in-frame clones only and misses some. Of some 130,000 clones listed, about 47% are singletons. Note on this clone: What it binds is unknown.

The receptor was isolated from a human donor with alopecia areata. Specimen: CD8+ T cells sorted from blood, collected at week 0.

The CDR3 DNA follows: TGTGCCACCAGCGAAGACAGGGGTCAGCCCCAGCATTTT. Encoded protein: CATSEDRGQPQHF. The gene calls are TRBV15 and TRBJ1-5; the match to TRBD1 covers 8 bases. The V gene end was trimmed by 5 bases and the J gene end by 6 bases; junction bases not matched to a gene: 3. Germline loops: CDR1 LNHNV, CDR2 YYDKDF (reference sequence). The CDR3 is made up of 13 amino acids.